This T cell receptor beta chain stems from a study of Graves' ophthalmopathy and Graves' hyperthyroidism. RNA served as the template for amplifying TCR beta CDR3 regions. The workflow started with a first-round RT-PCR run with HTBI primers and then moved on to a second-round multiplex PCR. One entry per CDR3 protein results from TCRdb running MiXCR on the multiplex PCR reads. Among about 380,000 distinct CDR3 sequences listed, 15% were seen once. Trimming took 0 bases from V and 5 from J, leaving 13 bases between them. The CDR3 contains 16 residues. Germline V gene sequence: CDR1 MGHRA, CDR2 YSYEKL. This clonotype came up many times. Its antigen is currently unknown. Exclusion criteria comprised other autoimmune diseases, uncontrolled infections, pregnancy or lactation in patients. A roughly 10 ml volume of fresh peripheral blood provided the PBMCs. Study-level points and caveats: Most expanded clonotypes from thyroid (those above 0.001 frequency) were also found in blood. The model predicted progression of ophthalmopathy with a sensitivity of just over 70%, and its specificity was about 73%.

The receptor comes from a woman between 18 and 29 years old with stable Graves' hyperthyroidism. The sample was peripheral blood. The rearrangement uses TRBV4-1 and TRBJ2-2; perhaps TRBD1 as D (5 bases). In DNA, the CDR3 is TGCGCCAGCAGCCAAGAGGGTTTAAGGGGAACCGGGGAGCTGTTTTTT. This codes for CASSQEGLRGTGELFF.